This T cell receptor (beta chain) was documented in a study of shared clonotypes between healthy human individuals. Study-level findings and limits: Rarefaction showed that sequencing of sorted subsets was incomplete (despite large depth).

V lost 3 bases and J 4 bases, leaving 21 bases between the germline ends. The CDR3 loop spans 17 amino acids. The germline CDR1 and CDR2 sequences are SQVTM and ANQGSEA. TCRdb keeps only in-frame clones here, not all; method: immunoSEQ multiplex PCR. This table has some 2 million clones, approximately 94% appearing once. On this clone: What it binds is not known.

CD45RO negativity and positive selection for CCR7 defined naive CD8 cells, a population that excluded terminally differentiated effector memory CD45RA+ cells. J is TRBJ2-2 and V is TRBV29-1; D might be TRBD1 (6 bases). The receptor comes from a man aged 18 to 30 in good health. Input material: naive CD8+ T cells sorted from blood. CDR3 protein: CSVEGSGTLDLTGELFF. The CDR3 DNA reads TGCAGCGTTGAGGGCTCCGGGACACTTGACCTCACCGGGGAGCTGTTTTTT.